This T cell receptor (beta chain) was sequenced in a study of T-cell memory formation after mild COVID-19. Whole-study results and caveats: The pre-infection memory compartment contained some responding clones, suggesting cross-reactive memory joined. Day 37-peaking second-wave clones had unconfirmed SARS-CoV-2 specificity. Mainly CM and EM harbored the contracting CD4+ clones; mainly EMRA harbored the CD8+ ones.

This CDR3 is 15 amino acids long. Trimming took 5 bases from V and 2 from J; bases not matched to a gene: 5. Germline values: CDR1 SEHNR, CDR2 FQNEAQ (reference sequence). TCRdb analysed the 5' RACE reads with MiXCR anew, one entry per CDR3 protein. Among roughly 220,000 distinct CDR3 sequences listed, 9.5% to 10% were seen once. This clonotype was picked up a small number of times. Its specificity is not known. What was sequenced was PBMCs or a T cell subset sorted from them (not recorded which). This receptor was taken from a man in his late teens or twenties who had mild COVID-19 (a few samples of this study predate the infection). Cell type and time point are not known. The chain is built from TRBV7-9 and TRBJ1-4; 7 positions match TRBD1. The CDR3 DNA sequence: TGTGCCAGCAGCCCGAACAGGGGTACTAATGAAAAACTGTTTTTT. Protein: CASSPNRGTNEKLFF.